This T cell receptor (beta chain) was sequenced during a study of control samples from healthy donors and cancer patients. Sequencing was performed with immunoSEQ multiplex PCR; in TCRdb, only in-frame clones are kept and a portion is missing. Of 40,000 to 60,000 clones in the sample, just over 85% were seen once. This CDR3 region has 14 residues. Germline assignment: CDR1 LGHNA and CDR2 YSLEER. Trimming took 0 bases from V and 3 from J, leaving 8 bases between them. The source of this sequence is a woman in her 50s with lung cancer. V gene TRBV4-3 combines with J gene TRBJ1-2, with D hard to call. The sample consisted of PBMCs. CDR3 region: CASSQDVLYYGYTF. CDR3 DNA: TGCGCCAGCAGCCAAGATGTCTTGTACTATGGCTACACCTTC.